The following is a TCR beta chain sequence with its context. The antigen is unknown. This sample stems from a study of cytomegalovirus exposure and HLA in healthy donors. Broader study findings: Sequencing depth across donors, presence/absence analyses assumed, was roughly uniform. Association with HLA alleles at 0.05 false discovery rate was found for around 17,000 TCR beta sequences in a later analysis. On later analysis, the bulk of CMV-associated TCR beta chains appeared to be HLA-restricted. As a later analysis revealed, the rate of TCR association differed by HLA locus, with DRB1 most and HLA-C fewest.

Germline lookup yields CDR1 SGHTA and CDR2 FQGTGA. Losses at the gene ends were 1 base for V and 9 bases for J; bases not matched to a gene: 10. The CDR3 spans 16 residues. PCR employed 60 Vbeta and 13 Jbeta primers. The assay was immunoSEQ multiplex PCR, and TCRdb's table has in-frame clones only and misses some. The table has 55,000 to 70,000 clones, over 70% seen once. Sequenced input: PBMCs. The gene calls are TRBV7-3 and TRBJ2-1; the match to TRBD2 covers 9 bases. This receptor was obtained from a male donor in good health and CMV-seropositive. For the CDR3, the DNA is TGTGCCAGCAGCTTAAGCCCGGGCGGGGGGGCGTTTGAGCAGTTCTTC. This sequence encodes CASSLSPGGGAFEQFF.